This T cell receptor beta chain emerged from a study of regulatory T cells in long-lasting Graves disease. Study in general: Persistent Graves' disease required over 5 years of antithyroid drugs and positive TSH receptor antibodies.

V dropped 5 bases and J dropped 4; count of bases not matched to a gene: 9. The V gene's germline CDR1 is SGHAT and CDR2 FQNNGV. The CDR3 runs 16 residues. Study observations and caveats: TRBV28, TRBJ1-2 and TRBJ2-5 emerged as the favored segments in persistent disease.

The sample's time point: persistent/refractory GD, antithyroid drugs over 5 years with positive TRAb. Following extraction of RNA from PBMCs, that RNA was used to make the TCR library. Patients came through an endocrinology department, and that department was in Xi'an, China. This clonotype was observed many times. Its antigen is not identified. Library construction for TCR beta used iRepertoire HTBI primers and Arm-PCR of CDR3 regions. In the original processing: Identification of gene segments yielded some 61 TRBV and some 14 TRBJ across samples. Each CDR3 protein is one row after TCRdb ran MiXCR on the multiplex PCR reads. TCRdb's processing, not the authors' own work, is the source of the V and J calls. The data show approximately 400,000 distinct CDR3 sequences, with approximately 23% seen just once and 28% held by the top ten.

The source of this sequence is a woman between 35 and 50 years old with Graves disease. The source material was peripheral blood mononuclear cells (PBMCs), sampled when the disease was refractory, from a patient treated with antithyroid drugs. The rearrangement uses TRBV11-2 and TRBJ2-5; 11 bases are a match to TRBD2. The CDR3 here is CASSTSLAGVRETQYF. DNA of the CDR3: TGTGCCAGCAGCACTTCACTAGCGGGAGTGAGAGAGACCCAGTACTTC.